The 13 T cell receptor beta chains in this list originate from one sample, sequenced in a study of CD8+ T cells in alopecia areata. Sequencing used cDNA as its template, made by extracting RNA and reverse transcribing it. The method was immunoSEQ multiplex PCR; TCRdb's version includes in-frame clones alone and lacks a portion of them. Of about 140,000 clones in the sample, 82% were seen once. Treatment meaning: oral pan-JAK inhibitor, 5-10 mg twice daily. This sample comprised CD8+ T cells sorted from blood, obtained at week 4, from a patient treated with tofacitinib. These receptors originate from a human donor with alopecia areata.

This chain uses TRBV6-5 with TRBJ2-7; tentatively, D is TRBD1 (6 bases). CDR1 and CDR2 from the germline V gene are MNHEY and SVGAGI. Trimming removed 2 bases from V and 6 bases from J, with 17 bases in between. The CDR3 is made up of 15 amino acids. Written as DNA, the CDR3 is TGTGCCAGCAGTTACAGCCCAGGGGTACCTTCCGAGCAGTACTTC. This sequence encodes CASSYSPGVPSEQYF.

The chain employs TRBV6-4 and TRBJ2-3; TRBD2 aligns across 11 bases. Germline V gives CDR1 MRHNA, CDR2 SNTAGT. V lost 4 bases to trimming and J lost 6 bases; unmatched junction nucleotides: 0. The CDR3 loop spans 13 amino acids. The CDR3 sequence: CASSGTSGDTQYF. The CDR3, as DNA: TGTGCCAGCAGTGGGACTAGCGGGGATACGCAGTATTTT.

V and J are TRBV7-8 and TRBJ2-7; D unresolved. With 1 base removed from V and 5 bases from J, the gap between germline ends came to 12 bases. CDR1 is SGHVS, CDR2 FQNEAQ, per germline. The CDR3 has 14 residues. The CDR3 loop reads CASSLVGVSHEQYF. In nucleotides, the CDR3 is TGTGCCAGCAGCTTAGTTGGCGTCTCTCACGAGCAGTACTTC.

Worth noting for this clone: This sample includes further DNA sequences coding for the same CDR3. V and J are TRBV6-4 and TRBJ2-1; D is unresolved. The CDR3 is 12 residues long. The V end lost 2 bases, the J end lost 4 bases, and 3 bases lay between the germline ends. Germline V gene lookup returns CDR1 MRHNA and CDR2 SNTAGT. DNA for the CDR3: TGTGCCAGCAGTGACGGTTACAATGAGCAGTTCTTC. Encoded protein: CASSDGYNEQFF.

CDR3 bases: TGTGCCAGCAGTGAAGGGTTGGACACCGGGGAGCTGTTTTTT. Its protein is CASSEGLDTGELFF. The V and J genes are TRBV6-1 and TRBJ2-2; no firm D call. Germline V lookup: CDR1 MNHNS, CDR2 SASEGT. The CDR3 extends over 14 amino acids. V was cut by 1 base and J by 3 bases, with 6 bases left in between.

V usage is TRBV5-1 and J usage is TRBJ1-2, with 9 bases aligning to TRBD1. Germline V gene sequence: CDR1 SGHRS, CDR2 YFSETQ. With 4 bases clipped from V and 4 bases from J, the junction kept 14 bases outside the gene matches. The CDR3 consists of 17 residues. The chain's CDR3 is CASSAGTGTEELYGYTF. CDR3 nucleotide sequence: TGCGCCAGCAGCGCGGGGACAGGGACAGAGGAGCTCTATGGCTACACCTTC.

The count of this clone is one. The chain links TRBV30 to TRBJ2-5, with D possibly being TRBD2 (6 bases). V lost 0 bases and J 7 bases, leaving 9 bases between the germline ends. CDR1 GTSNPN and CDR2 SVGIG come from the germline V gene (reference sequence). The CDR3 totals 12 residues. In DNA form, the CDR3 reads TGTGCCTGGAGTGTACAGGAGGGGACCCAGTACTTC. This encodes CAWSVQEGTQYF.

The gene calls are TRBV25-1 and TRBJ2-7; 8 bases are a match to TRBD1. Germline assignment: CDR1 MGHDK and CDR2 SYGVNS. CDR3 length equals 15 residues. Trimming cost V 3 bases and J 5 bases; bases outside gene matches: 9. As DNA, the CDR3 is TGTGCCAGCAGTGAGGGCAGGGGGCGCGTCCACGAGCAGTACTTC. It encodes CASSEGRGRVHEQYF.

This clone was observed a handful of times. The J gene is TRBJ2-3, the V gene TRBV28; no clear D gene. Germline values: CDR1 MDHEN, CDR2 SYDVKM. V gave up 1 base and J gave up 0 bases, with 11 bases separating them. The CDR3 has 16 residues. CDR3 protein: CASSLSRFTSTDTQYF. The CDR3 DNA follows: TGTGCCAGCAGTTTATCCCGATTCACCAGCACAGATACGCAGTATTTT. The variable domain in full, completed from reference TRBV28 and TRBJ2-3, reads DVKVTQSSRYLVKRTGEKVFLECVQDMDHENMFWYRQDPGLGLRLIYFSYDVKMKEKGDIPEGYSVSREKKERFSLILESASTNQTSMYLCASSLSRFTSTDTQYFGPGTRLTVL.

The J gene is TRBJ1-6, the V gene TRBV4-3, with D hard to call. This CDR3 is built from 14 residues. Trimming stripped 8 bases from V and 8 bases from J, with 16 bases between. CDR1 and CDR2 from the germline V gene are LGHNA and YSLEER. CDR3 sequence: CASPGEPKDSPLHF. The CDR3 coding sequence is TGCGCCAGCCCCGGTGAGCCTAAGGATTCACCCCTCCACTTT.

V usage is TRBV2 and J usage is TRBJ2-3, with a weak D call TRBD2 (5 bases). The CDR3 is made up of 14 amino acids. Trimming took off 7 bases at V and 3 bases at J, with 14 bases between the two ends. In germline, CDR1 is SNHLY, CDR2 FYNNEI. The CDR3 protein is CASMSGIGTDTQYF. In nucleotides, the CDR3 is TGTGCCAGCATGTCGGGAATCGGGACAGATACGCAGTATTTT.

The gene calls are TRBV29-1 and TRBJ1-1; the D gene is possibly TRBD1 (6 bases). Germline V gene lookup returns CDR1 SQVTM and CDR2 ANQGSEA. Deletions cut 6 bases from V and 0 bases from J, with 14 bases between. This CDR3 is 14 amino acids long. Written as DNA, the CDR3 is TGCAGCGTCGCAACTGGACAGCTGAACACTGAAGCTTTCTTT. It encodes CSVATGQLNTEAFF.

The J gene is TRBJ2-1, the V gene TRBV6-6; TRBD2 matches at 7 bases. The junction had 4 bases not matched to a gene; V was cut back by 6 bases and J by 5 bases. Germline-derived CDR1 and CDR2 are MNHNY and SVGAGI (reference sequence). The CDR3 contains 13 residues. The CDR3 loop reads CASSGRQDNEQFF. Here the CDR3 DNA reads TGTGCCAGCAGCGGGAGGCAAGACAATGAGCAGTTCTTC.